This T cell receptor (beta chain) was recovered during a study of T cell responses to AZD1222 COVID-19 vaccine. About the research overall: Pooling covered second doses at about 4 or about 12 weeks. Study conclusions and caveats: Close to half of all spike-specific TCRs reportedly target regions of the variants that are unmutated. Most donors were white British and more were female, and clonal diversity was possibly underestimated. Baseline seropositivity characterized only six AZD1222 recipients.

As regards this clone: Its antigen is not known.

Sequenced by immunoSEQ multiplex PCR; TCRdb stores in-frame clones only, minus some. Among 110,000 to 150,000 clones listed, 90% to 95% were seen once. Germline CDR1 and CDR2: SNHLY and FYNNEI. There are 14 residues in the CDR3. J was trimmed by 3 bases and V by 6 bases; bases with no gene match: 8. This rearrangement joins TRBV2 to TRBJ2-7, with 7 positions matching TRBD2. The sequenced sample was peripheral blood, obtained on day 0 of AZD1222 vaccination. The sequence was collected from an adult in good health. CDR3: CASSQVWTSYEQYF. The CDR3 DNA follows: TGTGCCAGCAGCCAGGTTTGGACTAGCTACGAGCAGTACTTC.